One sample yielded the 13 T cell receptor beta chains listed below, sequenced in a study of lymphopenia after photon versus proton radiotherapy. Clones were read by immunoSEQ multiplex PCR, and TCRdb kept only the in-frame ones, dropping some. The sample consists of about 83,000 clones, over 70% of them appearing once. The sample here was peripheral blood, taken from a patient treated with proton-based radiotherapy. These receptors were obtained from a man aged 55 to 70 with pancreatic cancer.

V and J are TRBV7-9 and TRBJ1-3; no clear D. Germline CDR1 is SEHNR and CDR2 is FQNEAQ (reference sequence). The germline V and J ends were trimmed by 5 bases and 0 bases, with 14 bases remaining between them. The CDR3 totals 16 residues. CDR3 sequence (DNA): TGTGCCAGCAGCCTCGCGGGGTTACTCTCTGGAAACACCATATATTTT. This gives the protein CASSLAGLLSGNTIYF.

The V call is TRBV15, the J call TRBJ1-5; 7 bases line up with TRBD1. The CDR3 loop spans 14 amino acids. Germline assignment: CDR1 LNHNV and CDR2 YYDKDF (reference sequence). The trim removed 5 bases at V and 4 bases at J, leaving 5 bases unmatched. The CDR3 nucleotides are TGTGCCACCAGCCTGACAGGGTGGAATCAGCCCCAGCATTTT. It codes for CATSLTGWNQPQHF.

V and J are TRBV29-1 and TRBJ1-1; TRBD1 aligns across 7 bases. CDR3 size: 13 residues. The ends lost 4 bases at V and 12 bases at J; junction bases unmatched: 14. The germline V gene has CDR1 SQVTM and CDR2 ANQGSEA. Written as DNA, the CDR3 is TGCAGCGTTGGACAGGGAAGAACAAGTGTAACTTTCTTT. Protein product: CSVGQGRTSVTFF.

There are a few counts of this clone. The rearrangement joins TRBV19 to TRBJ2-1; 8 nucleotides agree with TRBD1. Trimming cost V 3 bases and J 4 bases; bases outside gene matches: 5. There are 15 residues in the CDR3. Germline values: CDR1 LNHDA, CDR2 SQIVND (reference sequence). The CDR3 DNA reads as TGTGCCAGTAGTATTCCGGGGGACAGGTACAATGAGCAGTTCTTC. Translated, it gives CASSIPGDRYNEQFF.

The V call is TRBV1, the J call TRBJ2-1. TRBV1 is termed a pseudogene. This CDR3 is built from 18 residues. The CDR3 reads CTSSEHDRASSSYNEQFF. In DNA form, the CDR3 reads TGCACCAGCAGCGAACACGATAGGGCATCGAGCTCCTACAATGAGCAGTTCTTC.

The J gene is TRBJ2-2, the V gene TRBV11-3; 8 bases are shared with TRBD2. V was pared by 1 base and J by 4 bases, with 8 bases of the junction left unmatched. The germline gives CDR1 SGHNT, CDR2 YENEEA. This CDR3 is built from 17 residues. CDR3 sequence: CASSLGPGGTLTGELFF. CDR3 sequence (DNA): TGTGCCAGCAGCTTAGGGCCGGGGGGGACCCTCACCGGGGAGCTGTTTTTT.

The J gene is TRBJ2-1, the V gene TRBV5-1; D uncertain. The CDR3 spans 14 residues. Trimming took 4 bases from V and 0 from J, leaving 8 bases between them. CDR1 and CDR2 (germline): SGHRS, YFSETQ. CDR3 region: CASSGTSSYNEQFF. The CDR3 coding sequence is TGCGCCAGCAGCGGTACAAGCTCCTACAATGAGCAGTTCTTC.

This chain connects TRBV19 to TRBJ2-7; 7 bases are a match to TRBD1. Germline trimming cut 3 bases from V and 2 bases from J; bases unmatched to any gene: 1. Germline V gene sequence: CDR1 LNHDA, CDR2 SQIVND (reference sequence). CDR3 size: 13 residues. CDR3 in DNA: TGTGCCAGTAGTATCCAGGGGGCCTACGAGCAGTACTTC. As protein: CASSIQGAYEQYF. Together with reference TRBV19 and TRBJ2-7, the CDR3 gives the full variable domain: DGGITQSPKYLFRKEGQNVTLSCEQNLNHDAMYWYRQDPGQGLRLIYYSQIVNDFQKGDIAEGYSVSREKKESFPLTVTSAQKNPTAFYLCASSIQGAYEQYFGPGTRLTVT.

The chain uses TRBV28 and TRBJ2-7; 11 positions match TRBD1. The germline CDR1 and CDR2 sequences are MDHEN and SYDVKM. V lost 7 bases and J lost 3; bases outside the gene matches: 8. The CDR3 runs 15 residues. The CDR3 bases are TGTGCCAGCAACTCCCGGGACAGGGGGTTCTACGAGCAGTACTTC. It encodes CASNSRDRGFYEQYF.

V is TRBV5-4 and J is TRBJ2-1; no firm D call. The length of the CDR3 is 14 residues. Germline V gene sequence: CDR1 SGHNT, CDR2 YYREEE (reference sequence). V lost 0 bases and J lost 5, with 9 bases in between. The chain's CDR3 is CASSLELHDNEQFF. CDR3 sequence (DNA): TGTGCCAGCAGCTTGGAACTGCACGACAATGAGCAGTTCTTC.

The chain links TRBV6-5 to TRBJ2-7; 7 positions agree with TRBD2. This CDR3 contains 15 residues. The germline V gene has CDR1 MNHEY and CDR2 SVGAGI. Losses at the gene ends were 7 bases for V and 0 bases for J; bases not matched to a gene: 9. The CDR3 DNA follows: TGTGCCAGCACCAAAGGACTAGAAAGCTCCTACGAGCAGTACTTC. Its protein is CASTKGLESSYEQYF.

This clone is labeled medium-sized (0.01 to 0.1%). This sequence joins TRBV6-5 and TRBJ1-1; D unclear. The CDR3 totals 13 residues. With 5 bases removed from V and 2 bases from J, the gap between germline ends came to 9 bases. Germline assignment: CDR1 MNHEY and CDR2 SVGAGI. This CDR3 is CASSRLGNTEAFF. Here the CDR3 DNA reads TGTGCCAGCAGTAGACTGGGAAACACTGAAGCTTTCTTT.

This clone was seen a handful of times. The V gene is TRBV19, the J gene TRBJ1-3; unclear D gene. Germline lookup yields CDR1 LNHDA and CDR2 SQIVND (reference sequence). The CDR3 spans 18 residues. The V and J ends lost 6 bases and 1 base respectively, with 22 bases between them. The CDR3 spells CASSRGTARHFSGNTIYF. The CDR3 coding sequence is TGTGCCAGTAGCCGAGGAACAGCCAGACACTTTTCTGGAAACACCATATATTTT.